These 22 T cell receptor beta chains originate from one sample sequenced in a study of glioma-infiltrating T cells. Amplification of TCR alpha and beta CDR3 regions from RNA used iRepertoire nested multiplex PCR. TCRdb analysed the multiplex PCR reads with MiXCR anew, one entry per CDR3 protein. The sample contains roughly 120,000 distinct CDR3 sequences, about 23% of which appear only once. The sample consisted of glioma tissue, nonneoplastic brain tissue, or PBMCs (not recorded which). These receptors all come from a human donor with low-grade glioma or glioblastoma, undergoing nonglioma brain surgery, or in good health (not recorded which).

This clonotype was seen a handful of times. The chain joins TRBV3-1 to TRBJ2-1; 9 bases agree with TRBD2. The CDR3 is 15 residues long. Germline V gene sequence: CDR1 LGHDT, CDR2 YNNKEL (reference sequence). Germline trimming cut 5 bases from V and 8 bases from J; bases unmatched to any gene: 10. The chain's CDR3 is CASSDRGRAKDEQFF. The CDR3 coding sequence is TGTGCCAGCAGCGACCGCGGGAGGGCCAAGGATGAGCAGTTCTTC.

In its sample, this clonotype was seen many times. This chain uses TRBV20-1 with TRBJ2-7, with TRBD2 identical over 9 bases. Per the germline V gene, CDR1 is DFQATT and CDR2 is SNEGSKA (reference sequence). The CDR3 runs to 16 residues. The V gene end was trimmed by 0 bases and the J gene end by 2 bases; junction bases not matched to a gene: 8. The CDR3 spells CSARDPASGKPYEQYF. For the CDR3, the DNA is TGCAGTGCTAGAGATCCCGCTAGCGGGAAGCCCTACGAGCAGTACTTC.

This clonotype was observed at least ten times. This sequence joins TRBV7-6 and TRBJ2-5; 8 bases line up with TRBD1. The V and J ends lost 5 bases and 2 bases, in that order; junction bases with no gene match: 7. The CDR3 consists of 15 residues. Germline V gives CDR1 SGHVS, CDR2 FNYEAQ. This CDR3 is CASSKLDRGQETQYF. In nucleotides, the CDR3 is TGTGCCAGCAGCAAGCTAGACAGGGGACAAGAGACCCAGTACTTC.

The gene calls are TRBV7-3 and TRBJ2-5; D is unresolved. Germline V gene sequence: CDR1 SGHTA, CDR2 FQGTGA. The CDR3 spans 13 residues. V lost 2 bases to trimming and J lost 2 bases, with 6 bases between them. The CDR3 DNA is TGTGCCAGCAGCTTACAGAGACAAGAGACCCAGTACTTC. This gives the protein CASSLQRQETQYF.

Concerning this clonotype: Just one base apart from a much larger clone, this may be a read error. The chain joins TRBV3-1 to TRBJ2-1, with 11 positions matching TRBD2. Germline V gene data show CDR1 as LGHDT and CDR2 as YNNKEL (reference sequence). This CDR3 contains 17 residues. V lost 3 bases to trimming and J lost 6 bases; unmatched junction nucleotides: 10. As DNA, the CDR3 is TGTGCCAGCAGCCATAAAGTAGCGGGAGGGAGGTTCAATGAGCAGTTCTTC. Translating it yields CASSHKVAGGRFNEQFF.

For this clonotype: In this CDR3 the conserved last residue, phenylalanine or tryptophan, is missing, so a read error is likely. The chain employs TRBV20-1 and TRBJ1-4, with D possibly being TRBD1 (5 bases). This CDR3 is built from 15 residues. CDR1 and CDR2 from the germline V gene are DFQATT and SNEGSKA (reference sequence). Between the trimmed V and J ends, which lost 3 bases and 6 bases, there was a span of 17 bases. The CDR3 nucleotides read TGCAGTGCTAGGTCCACCTGGGGCAACGATGAAAAACTGTTTTTA. Translation: CSARSTWGNDEKLFL.

This sequence joins TRBV7-3 and TRBJ2-1, with D uncertain. V was trimmed by 2 bases and J by 1 base, leaving 6 bases between them. CDR3 size: 14 residues. Germline loops: CDR1 SGHTA, CDR2 FQGTGA. CDR3 DNA: TGTGCCAGCAGCTTACTGGGTTCCTACAATGAGCAGTTCTTC. This encodes CASSLLGSYNEQFF.

The rearrangement joins TRBV9 to TRBJ1-1; D is undetermined. The CDR3 loop spans 13 amino acids. V dropped 0 bases and J dropped 1 base, with 4 bases sitting between them. Germline V gene sequence: CDR1 SGDLS, CDR2 YYNGEE. The CDR3 nucleotides are TGTGCCAGCAGCGTAGCTGAGAACACTGAAGCTTTCTTT. Amino acids: CASSVAENTEAFF. Variable domain in full (rest from reference TRBV9 and TRBJ1-1): DSGVTQTPKHLITATGQRVTLRCSPRSGDLSVYWYQQSLDQGLQFLIQYYNGEERAKGNILERFSAQQFPDLHSELNLSSLELGDSALYFCASSVAENTEAFFGQGTRLTVV.

In its sample, this clonotype was seen many times. The V call is TRBV28, the J call TRBJ2-5; D remains unclear. Germline loops: CDR1 MDHEN, CDR2 SYDVKM. The CDR3 loop spans 13 amino acids. Trimming pared 9 bases from V and 5 bases from J, leaving 16 bases between. The CDR3 coding sequence is TGTGCCAGTCTAGACACGACCAAGGAGACCCAGTACTTC. Encoded protein: CASLDTTKETQYF.

As concerns this clonotype: A much larger clone differs by one base, so this may be a read error. The CDR3 protein is CSVGKSGANVLTF. In DNA form, the CDR3 reads TGCAGCGTTGGAAAGTCTGGGGCCAACGTCCTGACTTTC. The chain uses TRBV29-1 and TRBJ2-6, with no clear D. Germline CDR1 reads SQVTM; CDR2 reads ANQGSEA. Trimming pared 4 bases from V and 1 base from J, leaving 5 bases between. The CDR3 covers 13 residues.

This clonotype was detected many times. This sequence joins TRBV6-2 or TRBV6-3 and TRBJ2-7; D is perhaps TRBD2 (5 bases). Germline-derived CDR1 and CDR2 are MNHEY and SVGEGT. The V end was cut by 0 bases, the J end by 12 bases, with 9 bases between. This CDR3 is 11 amino acids long. CDR3 in amino acids: CASSYSSSRYF. CDR3 sequence (DNA): TGTGCCAGCAGTTACTCATCTAGCAGGTACTTC.

In the case of this clonotype: A read error may be the cause here, since a much bigger clone is one base away. The chain carries TRBV4-3 and TRBJ2-1, with D perhaps matching TRBD1 or TRBD2 (6 bases each). Between the trimmed V and J ends, which lost 0 bases and 4 bases, there was a span of 13 bases. The CDR3 sequence is 16 residues long. Germline V gene sequence: CDR1 LGHNA, CDR2 YSLEER. CDR3 sequence reads: CASSQEFGGHYNEQFF. CDR3 coding DNA: TGCGCCAGCAGCCAAGAATTTGGGGGGCATTACAATGAGCAGTTCTTC.

In this sample, this clonotype turned up a few times. The CDR3 DNA reads TGCGCCAGCAGCCAAGGTTGGGGGGATTTGACTTTGGGTGAAGCTTTCTTT. Residues: CASSQGWGDLTLGEAFF. This chain joins TRBV4-1 and TRBJ1-1, with D possibly matching TRBD1 (5 bases). CDR3 length: 17 amino acids. Between the trimmed V and J ends, which lost 1 base and 7 bases, there was a span of 22 bases. Germline V gene data show CDR1 as MGHRA and CDR2 as YSYEKL.

This clonotype was counted many times. The genes are TRBV7-2 and TRBJ2-3; D gene ambiguous. Trimming cost V 0 bases and J 4 bases, with 8 bases left between them. The CDR3 covers 14 residues. Germline V gives CDR1 SGHTA, CDR2 FQGNSA. The CDR3 DNA follows: TGTGCCAGCAGCTTAGCGCGCAGCGCAGATACGCAGTATTTT. Residues: CASSLARSADTQYF. Full variable domain (rest looked up from reference TRBV7-2 and TRBJ2-3): GAGVSQSPSNKVTEKGKDVELRCDPISGHTALYWYRQSLGQGLEFLIYFQGNSAPDKSGLPSDRFSAERTGGSVSTLTIQRTQQEDSAVYLCASSLARSADTQYFGPGTRLTVL.

This clonotype was counted ten times or more. The genes are TRBV7-9 and TRBJ1-2; the match to TRBD1 covers 7 bases. The V gene's germline CDR1 is SEHNR and CDR2 FQNEAQ (reference sequence). V lost 1 base, J lost 4 bases, and 6 bases stayed unmatched. This CDR3 has 15 amino acids. The CDR3: CASSLVSGQSYGYTF. The CDR3 bases are TGTGCCAGCAGCTTAGTATCGGGACAGTCCTATGGCTACACCTTC.

This clonotype was seen repeatedly, ten times or more. The chain links TRBV20-1 to TRBJ2-1, with 8 bases matching TRBD2. CDR1 is DFQATT, CDR2 SNEGSKA, per germline (reference sequence). The CDR3 covers 14 residues. V trimming: 3 bases; J trimming: 6 bases; junction bases outside the gene matches: 7. CDR3: CSARTGGPRNEQFF. CDR3 in DNA: TGCAGTGCTAGGACGGGAGGGCCTCGCAATGAGCAGTTCTTC.

Worth noting for this clonotype: Being one base from a much bigger clone, this may be a read error. V gene TRBV19 combines with J gene TRBJ2-1; D remains ambiguous. V gave up 3 bases and J gave up 4 bases, with 10 bases separating them. The CDR3 sequence is 14 residues long. Germline V lookup: CDR1 LNHDA, CDR2 SQIVND (reference sequence). The CDR3 nucleotides are TGTGCCAGTAGTATCCCGCGGAGTTACAATGAGCAGTTCTTC. It translates to CASSIPRSYNEQFF.

The sample holds many counts of this clonotype. The CDR3 is CATLGRVHNEQFF. The CDR3 DNA follows: TGTGCCACCCTCGGCAGGGTCCACAATGAGCAGTTCTTC. The J gene is TRBJ2-1, the V gene TRBV19, with a possible D match to TRBD1 (5 bases). Germline V lookup: CDR1 LNHDA, CDR2 SQIVND (reference sequence). The CDR3 is 13 residues long. Trimming took 10 bases from V and 5 from J, leaving 15 bases between them.

In this sample, this clonotype turned up many times. The chain uses TRBV7-2 and TRBJ2-3, with 7 bases matching TRBD2. This CDR3 spans 15 amino acids. With V trimmed by 1 base and J by 1 base, 2 bases remained unmatched. CDR1 and CDR2 from the germline V gene are SGHTA and FQGNSA. Written as DNA, the CDR3 is TGTGCCAGCAGCTTAGGGCTAGCGGGCACAGATACGCAGTATTTT. It codes for CASSLGLAGTDTQYF.

This clonotype has a count of ten or more. V and J are TRBV28 and TRBJ2-3; D might be TRBD2 (6 bases). V gave up 6 bases and J gave up 3 bases, with 16 bases separating them. This CDR3 is 15 amino acids long. The V gene's germline CDR1 is MDHEN and CDR2 SYDVKM. Written as DNA, the CDR3 is TGTGCCAGCAGCCCAGGCGGGATCAGGACAGATACGCAGTATTTT. Protein product: CASSPGGIRTDTQYF. Full variable domain (missing parts from reference TRBV28 and TRBJ2-3): DVKVTQSSRYLVKRTGEKVFLECVQDMDHENMFWYRQDPGLGLRLIYFSYDVKMKEKGDIPEGYSVSREKKERFSLILESASTNQTSMYLCASSPGGIRTDTQYFGPGTRLTVL.

In its sample, this clonotype ranks as medium-sized. The gene calls are TRBV27 and TRBJ1-5, with TRBD1 matching over 8 bases. J lost 5 bases, V lost 5 bases, and 8 bases had no gene match. This CDR3 contains 15 residues. CDR1 and CDR2 (germline): MNHEY, SMNVEV (reference sequence). The DNA of the CDR3 is TGTGCCAGCAGTCCCGCGGACAGGGCTGATCAGCCCCAGCATTTT. Its protein product is CASSPADRADQPQHF.

The chain uses TRBV27 and TRBJ2-7; TRBD1 is a possible D gene (7 bases). V was trimmed by 8 bases and J by 2 bases, leaving 13 bases between them. CDR3 size: 13 residues. The germline V gene encodes CDR1 MNHEY and CDR2 SMNVEV (reference sequence). The CDR3 DNA reads TGTGCCAGCGGGCGGGACAGTCCCTACGAGCAGTACTTC. Protein product: CASGRDSPYEQYF.